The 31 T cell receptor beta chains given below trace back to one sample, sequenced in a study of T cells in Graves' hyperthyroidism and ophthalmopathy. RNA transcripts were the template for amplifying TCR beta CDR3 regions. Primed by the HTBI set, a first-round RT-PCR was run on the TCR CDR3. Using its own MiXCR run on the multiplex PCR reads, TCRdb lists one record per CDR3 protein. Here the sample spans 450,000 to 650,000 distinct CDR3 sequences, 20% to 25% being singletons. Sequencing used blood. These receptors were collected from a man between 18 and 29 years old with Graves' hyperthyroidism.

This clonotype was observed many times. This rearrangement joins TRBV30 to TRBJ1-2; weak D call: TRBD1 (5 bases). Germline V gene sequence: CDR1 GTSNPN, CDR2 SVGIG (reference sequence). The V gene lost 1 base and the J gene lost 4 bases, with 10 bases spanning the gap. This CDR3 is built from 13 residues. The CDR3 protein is CAWSGQSAYGYTF. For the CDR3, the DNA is TGTGCCTGGAGTGGACAGTCGGCCTATGGCTACACCTTC.

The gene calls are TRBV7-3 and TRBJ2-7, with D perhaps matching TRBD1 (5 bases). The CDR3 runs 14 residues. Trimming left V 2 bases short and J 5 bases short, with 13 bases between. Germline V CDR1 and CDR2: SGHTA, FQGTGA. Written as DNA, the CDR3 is TGTGCCAGCAGCTTAGTCGCAGGGTTCAACGAGCAGTACTTC. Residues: CASSLVAGFNEQYF.

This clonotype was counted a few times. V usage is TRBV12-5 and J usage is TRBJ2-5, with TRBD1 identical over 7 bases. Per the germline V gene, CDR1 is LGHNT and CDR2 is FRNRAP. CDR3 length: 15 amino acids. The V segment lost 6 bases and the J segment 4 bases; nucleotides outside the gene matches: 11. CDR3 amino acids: CASGDRASSSETQYF. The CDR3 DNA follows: TGTGCTAGTGGAGACAGGGCTAGCTCATCAGAGACCCAGTACTTC.

Here the CDR3 reads CASSLGLSTDTQYF. CDR3 nucleotide sequence: TGTGCCAGCAGCCTAGGACTGAGCACAGATACGCAGTATTTT. This chain links TRBV28 with TRBJ2-3, with a tentative D call TRBD2 (5 bases). Per germline, CDR1 MDHEN and CDR2 SYDVKM. Trimming took 6 bases from V and 0 from J, leaving 10 bases between them. There are 14 residues in the CDR3.

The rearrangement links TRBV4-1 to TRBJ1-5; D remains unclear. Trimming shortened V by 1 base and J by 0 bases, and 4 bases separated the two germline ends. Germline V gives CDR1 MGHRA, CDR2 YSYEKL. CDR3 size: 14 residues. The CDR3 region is CASSQVNSNQPQHF. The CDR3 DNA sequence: TGCGCCAGCAGCCAAGTGAATAGCAATCAGCCCCAGCATTTT.

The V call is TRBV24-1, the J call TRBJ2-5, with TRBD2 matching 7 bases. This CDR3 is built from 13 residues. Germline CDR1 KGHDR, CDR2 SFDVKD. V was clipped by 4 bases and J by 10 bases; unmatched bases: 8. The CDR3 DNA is TGTGCCACCAGTGAGTTCGCTAGCGGCGACCAGTACTTC. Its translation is CATSEFASGDQYF.

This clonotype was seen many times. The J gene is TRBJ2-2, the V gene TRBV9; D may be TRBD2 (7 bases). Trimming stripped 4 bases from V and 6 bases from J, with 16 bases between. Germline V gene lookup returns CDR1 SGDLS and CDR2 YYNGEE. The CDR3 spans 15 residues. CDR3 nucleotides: TGTGCCAGCAGCCCTACGGGGGGCAGGGCCGGGGAGCTGTTTTTT. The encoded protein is CASSPTGGRAGELFF.

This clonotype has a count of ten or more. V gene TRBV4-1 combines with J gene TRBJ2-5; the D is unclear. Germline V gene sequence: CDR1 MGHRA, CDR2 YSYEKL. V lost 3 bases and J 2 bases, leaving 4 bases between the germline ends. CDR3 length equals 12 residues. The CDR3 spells CASSQGQETQYF. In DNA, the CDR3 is TGCGCCAGCAGCCAGGGACAAGAGACCCAGTACTTC.

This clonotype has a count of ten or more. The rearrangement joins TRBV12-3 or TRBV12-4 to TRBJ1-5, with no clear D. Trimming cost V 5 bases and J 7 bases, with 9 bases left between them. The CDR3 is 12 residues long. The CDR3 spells CASSPLSQPQHF. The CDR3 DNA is TGTGCCAGCAGTCCTCTTTCCCAGCCCCAGCATTTT.

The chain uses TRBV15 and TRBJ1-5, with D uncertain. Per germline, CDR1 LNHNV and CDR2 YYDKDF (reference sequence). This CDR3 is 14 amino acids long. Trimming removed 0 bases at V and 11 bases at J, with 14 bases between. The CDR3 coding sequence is TGTGCCACCAGCAGAGAGTTGGTGGAGGACGCCCAGCATTTT. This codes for CATSRELVEDAQHF.

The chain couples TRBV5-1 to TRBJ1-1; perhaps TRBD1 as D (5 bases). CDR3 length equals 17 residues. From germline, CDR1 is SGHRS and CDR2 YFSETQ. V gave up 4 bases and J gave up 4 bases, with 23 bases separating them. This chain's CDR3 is CASSPGWGAQGGTEAFF. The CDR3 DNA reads TGCGCCAGCAGCCCCGGCTGGGGCGCTCAGGGTGGCACTGAAGCTTTCTTT.

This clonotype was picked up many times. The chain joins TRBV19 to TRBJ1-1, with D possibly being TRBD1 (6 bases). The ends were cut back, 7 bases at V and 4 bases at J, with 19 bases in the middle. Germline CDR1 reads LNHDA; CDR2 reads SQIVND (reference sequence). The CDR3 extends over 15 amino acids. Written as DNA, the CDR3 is TGTGCCAGTAATACTGGGGGCGCAGGTCGCACTGAAGCTTTCTTT. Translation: CASNTGGAGRTEAFF.

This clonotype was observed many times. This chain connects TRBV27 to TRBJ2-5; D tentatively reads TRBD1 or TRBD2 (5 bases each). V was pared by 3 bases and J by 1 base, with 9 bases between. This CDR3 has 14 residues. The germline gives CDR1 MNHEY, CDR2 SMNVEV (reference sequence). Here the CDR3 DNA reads TGTGCCAGCAGTTTGAGTGGGGGCCAAGAGACCCAGTACTTC. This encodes CASSLSGGQETQYF.

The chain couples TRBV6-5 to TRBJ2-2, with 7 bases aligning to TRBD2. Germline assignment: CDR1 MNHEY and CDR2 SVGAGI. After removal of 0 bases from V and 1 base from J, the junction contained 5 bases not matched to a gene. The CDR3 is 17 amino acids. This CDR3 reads CASSYSRSSGNTGELFF. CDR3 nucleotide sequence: TGTGCCAGCAGTTACTCGAGGTCTAGCGGGAACACCGGGGAGCTGTTTTTT.

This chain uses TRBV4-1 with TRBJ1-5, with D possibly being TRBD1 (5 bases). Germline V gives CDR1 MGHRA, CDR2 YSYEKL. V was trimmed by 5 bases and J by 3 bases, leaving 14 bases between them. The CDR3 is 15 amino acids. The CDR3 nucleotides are TGCGCCAGCAGCTTCCGGGACGGAGACAATCAGCCCCAGCATTTT. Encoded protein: CASSFRDGDNQPQHF.

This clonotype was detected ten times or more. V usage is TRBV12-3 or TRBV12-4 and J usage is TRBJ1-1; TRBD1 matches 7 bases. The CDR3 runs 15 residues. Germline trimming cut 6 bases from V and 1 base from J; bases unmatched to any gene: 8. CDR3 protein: CASSTTGPENTEAFF. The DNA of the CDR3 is TGTGCCAGCAGCACGACAGGGCCCGAGAACACTGAAGCTTTCTTT.

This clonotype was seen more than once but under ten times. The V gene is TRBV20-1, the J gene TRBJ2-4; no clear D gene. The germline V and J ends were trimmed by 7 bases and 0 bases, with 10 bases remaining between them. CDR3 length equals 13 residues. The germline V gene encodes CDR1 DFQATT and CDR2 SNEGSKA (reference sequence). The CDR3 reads CSVRPLAKNIQYF. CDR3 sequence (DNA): TGCAGTGTCCGCCCTTTAGCCAAAAACATTCAGTACTTC.

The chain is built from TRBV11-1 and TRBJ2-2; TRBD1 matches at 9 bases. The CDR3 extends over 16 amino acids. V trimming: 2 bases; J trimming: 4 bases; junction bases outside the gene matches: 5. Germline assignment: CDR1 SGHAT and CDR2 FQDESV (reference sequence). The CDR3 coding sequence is TGTGCCAGCAGCTTATCCGGGACAGGGATCACCGGGGAGCTGTTTTTT. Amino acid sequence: CASSLSGTGITGELFF.

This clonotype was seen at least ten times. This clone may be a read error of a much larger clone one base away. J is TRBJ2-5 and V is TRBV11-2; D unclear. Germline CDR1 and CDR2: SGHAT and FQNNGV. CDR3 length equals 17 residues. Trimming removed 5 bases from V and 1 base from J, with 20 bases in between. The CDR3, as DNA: TGTGCCAGCAGCAAGACCACCTCCGGCTTCACCCAAGAGACCCAGTACTTC. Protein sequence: CASSKTTSGFTQETQYF. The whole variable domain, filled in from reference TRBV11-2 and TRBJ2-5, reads EAGVAQSPRYKIIEKRQSVAFWCNPISGHATLYWYQQILGQGPKLLIQFQNNGVVDDSQLPKDRFSAERLKGVDSTLKIQPAKLEDSAVYLCASSKTTSGFTQETQYFGPGTRLLVL.

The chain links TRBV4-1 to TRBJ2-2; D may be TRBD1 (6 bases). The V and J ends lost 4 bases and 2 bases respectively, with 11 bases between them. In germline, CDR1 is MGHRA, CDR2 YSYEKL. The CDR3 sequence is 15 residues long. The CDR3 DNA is TGCGCCAGCAGCCCAATGGGACAAAACACCGGGGAGCTGTTTTTT. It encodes CASSPMGQNTGELFF.

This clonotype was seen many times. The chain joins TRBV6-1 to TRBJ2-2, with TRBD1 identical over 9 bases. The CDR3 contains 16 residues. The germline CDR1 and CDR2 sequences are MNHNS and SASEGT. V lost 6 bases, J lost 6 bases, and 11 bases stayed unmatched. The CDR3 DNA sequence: TGTGCCAGCAGCCCCCCGGGACAGGGAGGGGCCGGGGAGCTGTTTTTT. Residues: CASSPPGQGGAGELFF.

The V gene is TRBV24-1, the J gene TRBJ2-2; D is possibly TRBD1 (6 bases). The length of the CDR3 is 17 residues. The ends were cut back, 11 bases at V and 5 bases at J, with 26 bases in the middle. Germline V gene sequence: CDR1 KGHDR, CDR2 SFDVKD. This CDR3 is CASHAFGQRGLTGELFF. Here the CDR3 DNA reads TGTGCCAGCCACGCCTTCGGACAGCGTGGTTTGACCGGGGAGCTGTTTTTT.

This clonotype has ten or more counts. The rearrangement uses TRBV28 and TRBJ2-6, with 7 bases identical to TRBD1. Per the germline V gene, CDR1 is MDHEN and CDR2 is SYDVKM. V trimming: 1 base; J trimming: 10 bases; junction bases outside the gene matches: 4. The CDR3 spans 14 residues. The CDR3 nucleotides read TGTGCCAGCAGTTTATCCAAGACAGGGAACGTCCTGACTTTC. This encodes CASSLSKTGNVLTF.

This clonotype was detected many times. The CDR3 region is CASSLRRSNYGYTF. As DNA, the CDR3 is TGTGCCAGCAGCCTTAGGCGTTCTAACTATGGCTACACCTTC. The chain is built from TRBV6-1 and TRBJ1-2; no firm D call. V gave up 6 bases and J gave up 0 bases, with 11 bases separating them. Germline CDR1 reads MNHNS; CDR2 reads SASEGT. This CDR3 region has 14 residues.

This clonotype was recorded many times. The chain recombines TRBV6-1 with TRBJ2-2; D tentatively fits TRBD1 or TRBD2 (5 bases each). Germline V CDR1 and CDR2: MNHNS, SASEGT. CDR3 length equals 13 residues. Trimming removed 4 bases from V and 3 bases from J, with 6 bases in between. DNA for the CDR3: TGTGCCAGCAGTGTGGGGGACACCGGGGAGCTGTTTTTT. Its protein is CASSVGDTGELFF.

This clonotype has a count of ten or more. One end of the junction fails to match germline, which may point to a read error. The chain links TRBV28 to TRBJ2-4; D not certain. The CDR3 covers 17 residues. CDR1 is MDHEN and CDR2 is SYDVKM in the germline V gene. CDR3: CASSLVASVIAKNIKYF. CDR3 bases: TGTGCCAGCAGTTTAGTGGCTAGTGTGATAGCCAAAAACATTAAGTACTTC.

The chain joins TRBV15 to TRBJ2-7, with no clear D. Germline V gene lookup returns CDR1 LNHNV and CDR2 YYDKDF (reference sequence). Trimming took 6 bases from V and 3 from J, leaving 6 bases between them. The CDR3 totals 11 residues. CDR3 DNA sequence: TGTGCCACCAGTTTTGGCTACGAGCAGTACTTC. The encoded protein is CATSFGYEQYF.

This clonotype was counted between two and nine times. CDR3: CSVEADSSYEQYF. CDR3 bases: TGCAGCGTTGAAGCGGACAGCTCCTACGAGCAGTACTTC. The genes are TRBV29-1 and TRBJ2-7; tentatively, D is TRBD1 (6 bases). This CDR3 contains 13 residues. Germline CDR1 reads SQVTM; CDR2 reads ANQGSEA. V was clipped by 1 base and J by 0 bases, with 7 bases between them.

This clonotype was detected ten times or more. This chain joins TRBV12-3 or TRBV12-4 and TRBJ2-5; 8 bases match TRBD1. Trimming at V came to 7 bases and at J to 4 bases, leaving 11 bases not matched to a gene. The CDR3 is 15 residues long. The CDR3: CASTKGQGAGETQYF. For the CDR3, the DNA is TGTGCCAGCACCAAAGGGCAGGGGGCTGGAGAGACCCAGTACTTC.

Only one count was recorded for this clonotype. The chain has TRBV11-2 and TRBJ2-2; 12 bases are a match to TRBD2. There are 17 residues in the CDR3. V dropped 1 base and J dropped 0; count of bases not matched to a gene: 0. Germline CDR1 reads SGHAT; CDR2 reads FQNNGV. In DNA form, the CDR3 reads TGTGCCAGCAGCTTAGGACTAGCGGGGGCGAACACCGGGGAGCTGTTTTTT. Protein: CASSLGLAGANTGELFF.

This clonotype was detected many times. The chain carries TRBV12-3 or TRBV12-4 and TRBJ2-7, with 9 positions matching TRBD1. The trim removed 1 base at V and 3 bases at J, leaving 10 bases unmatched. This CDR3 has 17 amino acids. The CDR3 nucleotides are TGTGCCAGCAGTTTAGAAGTTTGGGGACAGGGTTTCTACGAGCAGTACTTC. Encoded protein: CASSLEVWGQGFYEQYF.